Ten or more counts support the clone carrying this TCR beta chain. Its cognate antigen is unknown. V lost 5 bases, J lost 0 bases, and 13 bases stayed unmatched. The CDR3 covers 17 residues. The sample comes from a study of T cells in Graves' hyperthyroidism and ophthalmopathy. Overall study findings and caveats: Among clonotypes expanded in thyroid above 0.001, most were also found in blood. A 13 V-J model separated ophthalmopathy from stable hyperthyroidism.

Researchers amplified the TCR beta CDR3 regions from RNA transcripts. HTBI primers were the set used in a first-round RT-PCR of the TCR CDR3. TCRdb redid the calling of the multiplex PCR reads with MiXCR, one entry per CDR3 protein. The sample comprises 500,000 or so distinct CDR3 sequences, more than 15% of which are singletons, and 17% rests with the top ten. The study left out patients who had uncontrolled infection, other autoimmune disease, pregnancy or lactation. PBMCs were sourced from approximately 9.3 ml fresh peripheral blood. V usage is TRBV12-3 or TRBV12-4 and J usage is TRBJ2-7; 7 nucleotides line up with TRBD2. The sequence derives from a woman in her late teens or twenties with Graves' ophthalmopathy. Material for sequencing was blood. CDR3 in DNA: TGTGCCAGCAGTCCGCGGACTCTAGCGGCCAGCTCCTACGAGCAGTACTTC. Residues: CASSPRTLAASSYEQYF.